This T cell receptor (beta chain) was found in a study of Graves' ophthalmopathy and Graves' hyperthyroidism. In the study overall: Peripheral blood was collected at initial diagnosis, before any treatment.

This clonotype was picked up many times. Each diagnosis was determined on the basis of clinical symptoms, serum thyroxine, TRAb, thyroid ultrasound and orbital computed tomography. The sequenced template was RNA, covering the TCR beta CDR3 region. RT-PCR with HTBI primers came first, then second-round multiplex PCR. TCRdb re-called the multiplex PCR reads through MiXCR, storing one row per CDR3 protein. The sample yields hundreds of thousands of distinct CDR3 sequences, around a fifth seen once. This CDR3 is built from 13 residues. Looked up from germline, CDR1 is MDHEN and CDR2 is SYDVKM. Between the trimmed V and J ends, which lost 6 bases and 0 bases, there was a span of 6 bases.

This sequence joins TRBV28 and TRBJ1-5; D is unclear. The clonotype comes from a woman aged 18-30 years with stable Graves' hyperthyroidism. Some clones in this sample may be carry-over from other donors' samples. Material for sequencing was peripheral blood. The CDR3 nucleotides read TGTGCCAGCAGGACTTATAGCAATCAGCCCCAGCATTTT. Its protein product is CASRTYSNQPQHF.